This TCR beta chain was captured by sequencing in a study of neurological immune-mediated disorders. CDR3 size: 14 residues. Germline loops: CDR1 MNHNY, CDR2 SVGAGI (reference sequence). V trimming: 0 bases; J trimming: 7 bases; junction bases outside the gene matches: 6. Overall study findings and caveats: HTLV-1-associated myelopathy ranked highest for TCR clonal expansion and multiple sclerosis lowest, beneath healthy controls. TCR-beta repertoires seemed private in all groups, with no expanded CDR3 amino acid sequences shared.

As for the cDNA, it was generated by 5'RACE with 10-nucleotide random UMIs. In TCRdb, the 5' RACE reads were re-called with MiXCR into one record per CDR3 protein. The data show fewer than 30,000 distinct CDR3 sequences, roughly 13% seen once. This clonotype appeared many times. Antigen unknown. The receptor comes from a middle-aged woman with HTLV-1-associated myelopathy (HAM/TSP). This chain links TRBV6-6 with TRBJ2-7, with 7 bases identical to TRBD1. Sequencing was carried out using PBMCs. The CDR3 spells CASSYSTGFREQYV. In nucleotides, the CDR3 is TGTGCCAGCAGTTACTCGACAGGGTTCAGGGAGCAGTACGTC.